The 9 T cell receptor beta chains below were found in one sample sequenced in a study of spatial heterogeneity in lung cancer. Noted time point: sample taken at primary tumor resection. In TCRdb, the 5' RACE reads were re-called with MiXCR into one record per CDR3 protein. This sample carries some 34,000 distinct CDR3 sequences, less than 9% of them seen once, and the ten largest clones take 29%. The source material was PBMCs, sampled at surgery. Receptors originate from a female donor with early-stage non-small cell lung cancer.

This clonotype was detected many times. The chain recombines TRBV28 with TRBJ1-5; D perhaps matches TRBD1 (5 bases). The CDR3 runs 16 residues. With 6 bases removed from V and 3 bases from J, the gap between germline ends came to 18 bases. Germline V gene sequence: CDR1 MDHEN, CDR2 SYDVKM. In DNA, the CDR3 is TGTGCCAGCAGCCCTTCGGGGAGGGGTATCAATCAGCCCCAGCATTTT. This sequence encodes CASSPSGRGINQPQHF.

This clonotype was counted only a few times. This chain links TRBV5-8 with TRBJ2-1, with a possible D match to TRBD2 (5 bases). The V and J ends lost 2 bases and 6 bases respectively, with 9 bases between them. The CDR3 is 13 residues long. Germline V lookup: CDR1 SGHTS, CDR2 YDEGEE. CDR3 DNA: TGTGCCAGCAGCTTCCAACTAGGCAATGAGCAGTTCTTC. Its protein is CASSFQLGNEQFF.

As concerns this clonotype: This could be a read error, since a much larger clone is one nucleotide away. The gene calls are TRBV12-3 or TRBV12-4 and TRBJ1-1, with D possibly being TRBD1 (6 bases). The CDR3 has 13 residues. CDR3 bases: TGTGCCAGCAGTTTTGTGGGGGGCACTGCAGCTTTCTTT. Protein: CASSFVGGTAAFF.

The table lists this clonotype with many counts. J is TRBJ2-3 and V is TRBV5-1, with TRBD2 matching over 10 bases. This CDR3 is 16 amino acids long. The J segment lost 6 bases and the V segment lost 0 bases, leaving 7 bases of the junction unmatched. In germline, CDR1 is SGHRS, CDR2 YFSETQ. CDR3 region: CASSLVAGGLADTQYF. CDR3 DNA sequence: TGCGCCAGCAGCTTGGTAGCGGGGGGACTGGCTGATACGCAGTATTTT.

To note about this clonotype: This may arise from a read error, as a much more abundant clone is one base away. The chain combines TRBV12-3 or TRBV12-4 with TRBJ2-2; TRBD2 might be the D (7 bases). The CDR3 contains 14 residues. The V and J ends lost 3 bases and 8 bases respectively, with 13 bases between them. CDR3 bases: TGTGCCAGCAGTTTCGGGGGGCGCATGGGGGAGCTGTTTTTT. This codes for CASSFGGRMGELFF.

The sample holds many counts of this clonotype. The chain has TRBV5-1 and TRBJ1-4; D gene unclear. Germline CDR1 SGHRS, CDR2 YFSETQ. The CDR3 length is 15 residues. Trimming removed 0 bases at V and 5 bases at J, with 11 bases between. The CDR3 region has the DNA TGCGCCAGCAGCTTGGTTGCAGGAATAAATGAAAAACTGTTTTTT. This gives the protein CASSLVAGINEKLFF.

This clonotype came up many times. This rearrangement joins TRBV4-1 to TRBJ2-1; D ambiguous. Deletions cut 0 bases from V and 14 bases from J, with 11 bases between. The germline gives CDR1 MGHRA, CDR2 YSYEKL. This CDR3 contains 12 residues. The CDR3 DNA reads TGCGCCAGCAGCCAAGAGAGGTCATTTAAGTTCTTC. As protein: CASSQERSFKFF.

In this sample, this clonotype turned up many times. This chain joins TRBV10-3 and TRBJ2-1; D might be TRBD1 or TRBD2, each matching 6 bases. The CDR3 consists of 16 residues. Trimming shortened V by 0 bases and J by 9 bases, and 18 bases separated the two germline ends. CDR1 and CDR2 from the germline V gene are ENHRY and SYGVKD. In DNA, the CDR3 is TGTGCCATCAGTGAGTCTTTGGGGCAGGGGAGGAGTGAGCAGTTCTTC. Translated: CAISESLGQGRSEQFF.

This clonotype was recorded a few times. V gene TRBV3-1 combines with J gene TRBJ2-7, with 10 bases lining up with TRBD1. The germline V gene encodes CDR1 LGHDT and CDR2 YNNKEL (reference sequence). The length of the CDR3 is 14 residues. Trimming at V came to 1 base and at J to 3 bases, leaving 0 bases not matched to a gene. CDR3 DNA: TGTGCCAGCAGCCAAGGGACAGGGGGCTACGAGCAGTACTTC. This encodes CASSQGTGGYEQYF.